This TCR beta chain was captured in a study of persistence of HIV-infected CD4 T cells. Study overall: Antigen stimulation activated a lower proportion of cells, more of them memory, than anti-CD3/anti-CD28 stimulation.

Trimming took 2 bases from V and 6 from J, leaving 16 bases between them. The CDR3 is 15 residues long. Germline assignment: CDR1 MGHRA and CDR2 YSYEKL. Nonspecific anti-CD3/anti-CD28 bead stimulation represents the broad CD4+ T cell repertoire. Responding CD4+ T cells were sorted by upregulation of both CD40 ligand and CD69. These HIV-1-infected adults initiated suppressive ART in chronic infection. For around 19 hours, CD8-depleted PBMCs received anti-CD28/CD49d costimulation, a CD40-blocking antibody and enfuvirtide. Details on this clone: Its antigen is as yet unknown.

This was the immunoSEQ version 4 assay in survey mode. Genomic DNA was diluted to 9 to 10 ng/uL, up to 1 ug per sample. Some clones are missing from TCRdb's copy, which holds only in-frame ones; the method was immunoSEQ multiplex PCR. The sample has 45,000 or so clones; roughly nine tenths are singletons. This receptor was identified in an adult woman with HIV who was CMV-seropositive. The sample consisted of CD4+ T cells sorted from PBMCs after roughly 18-hour stimulation, taken from a patient who received antiretroviral therapy. The V call is TRBV4-1, the J call TRBJ1-2; possibly TRBD1 for D (5 bases). The chain's CDR3 is CASSQMVWGGDGYTF. CDR3 nucleotide sequence: TGCGCCAGCAGCCAAATGGTTTGGGGGGGAGATGGCTACACCTTC.